The 18 T cell receptor beta chains in this list originate from one sample, sequenced in a study of OX40 agonist ivuxolimab in advanced cancers. Profiled with immunoSEQ multiplex PCR; TCRdb holds only in-frame clones, not every one. The top ten clones hold 0.9% to 1.1% of a sample with tens of thousands of clones, 81% of them seen once. The sequences come from CD4+ or CD8+ T cells sorted from blood, collected in a trial of the OX40 agonist ivuxolimab. These receptors originate from an adult with an advanced solid tumor such as melanoma, head and neck, liver or kidney cancer.

CDR3 coding DNA: TGCGCCAGCAGCAGGGAGGGAGAGGGCTACACCTTC. It specifies CASSREGEGYTF. The chain combines TRBV5-1 with TRBJ1-2; D not resolved. Germline V CDR1 and CDR2: SGHRS, YFSETQ. This CDR3 region has 12 residues. V was cut by 4 bases and J by 8 bases, with 12 bases left in between.

This clone was observed a handful of times. V usage is TRBV30 and J usage is TRBJ1-1, with D perhaps matching TRBD1 (5 bases). The CDR3 is 13 residues long. V was cut by 1 base and J by 0 bases, with 6 bases left in between. The germline V gene encodes CDR1 GTSNPN and CDR2 SVGIG (reference sequence). CDR3 in amino acids: CAWSEQVNTEAFF. In DNA form, the CDR3 reads TGTGCCTGGAGTGAACAGGTGAACACTGAAGCTTTCTTT.

The chain has TRBV7-3 and TRBJ1-2, with TRBD1 identical over 10 bases. V lost 6 bases and J lost 8; bases outside the gene matches: 6. Germline lookup yields CDR1 SGHTA and CDR2 FQGTGA. The CDR3 has 13 residues. The CDR3 loop reads CASRQTGGEGYTF. In DNA, the CDR3 is TGTGCCAGCAGGCAGACAGGGGGCGAGGGCTACACCTTC.

The chain combines TRBV13 with TRBJ2-3; no definite D call. Trimming removed 0 bases from V and 0 bases from J, with 7 bases in between. The CDR3 extends over 15 amino acids. Germline CDR1 PRHDT, CDR2 FYEKMQ (reference sequence). Written as DNA, the CDR3 is TGTGCCAGCAGCTTAGGCCTTCGCAGCACAGATACGCAGTATTTT. This translates into CASSLGLRSTDTQYF.

The genes are TRBV5-1 and TRBJ1-1, with TRBD1 matching 8 bases. Losses at the gene ends were 4 bases for V and 0 bases for J; bases not matched to a gene: 11. The CDR3 loop spans 17 amino acids. Germline CDR1 SGHRS, CDR2 YFSETQ. DNA of the CDR3: TGCGCCAGCAGCGTATTGACAGGGGCTAATATGAACACTGAAGCTTTCTTT. Amino acid sequence: CASSVLTGANMNTEAFF.

The chain carries TRBV6-6 and TRBJ2-7, with 8 bases fitting TRBD1. V lost 4 bases and J lost 0; bases outside the gene matches: 5. Looked up from germline, CDR1 is MNHNY and CDR2 is SVGAGI (reference sequence). CDR3 length equals 15 residues. The CDR3 is CASSSQGQVSYEQYF. Here the CDR3 DNA reads TGTGCCAGCAGTTCTCAGGGACAGGTCTCCTACGAGCAGTACTTC.

The V call is TRBV4-1, the J call TRBJ1-1; TRBD1 agrees at 7 bases. Trimming took 1 base from V and 3 from J; bases not matched to a gene: 8. Germline CDR1 and CDR2: MGHRA and YSYEKL. This CDR3 has 16 amino acids. The CDR3 protein is CASSQGRGVLYTEAFF. As DNA, the CDR3 is TGCGCCAGCAGCCAAGGCAGGGGGGTCCTCTACACTGAAGCTTTCTTT.

DNA of the CDR3: TGTGCCAGCACCCTCAATGAGCAGTTCTTC. It translates to CASTLNEQFF. This chain connects TRBV2 to TRBJ2-1; D is unclear. Germline CDR1 is SNHLY and CDR2 is FYNNEI. CDR3 length: 10 amino acids. Trimming cost V 7 bases and J 6 bases, with 4 bases left between them.

As DNA, the CDR3 is TGCGCCAGCAGTGATCGACACAAGATCATGAACACTGAAGCTTTCTTT. It encodes CASSDRHKIMNTEAFF. This sequence joins TRBV10-1 and TRBJ1-1, with no clear D. The V and J ends lost 3 bases and 0 bases respectively, with 14 bases between them. CDR3 length: 16 residues. Germline V CDR1 and CDR2: WNHNN, SYGVQD (reference sequence).

J is TRBJ2-3 and V is TRBV6-1, with TRBD2 as a possible D gene (5 bases). Trimming shortened V by 8 bases and J by 3 bases, and 15 bases separated the two germline ends. From germline, CDR1 is MNHNS and CDR2 SASEGT. The CDR3 has 14 residues. Here the CDR3 reads CASSAGGLTDTQYF. CDR3 nucleotide sequence: TGTGCCAGCTCCGCGGGCGGTTTGACAGATACGCAGTATTTT.

The rearrangement joins TRBV5-4 to TRBJ1-3; perhaps TRBD1 as D (6 bases). V lost 4 bases, J lost 0 bases, and 11 bases lay in between. The CDR3 is 15 amino acids. Germline assignment: CDR1 SGHNT and CDR2 YYREEE (reference sequence). The CDR3 spells CASSGTPNSGNTIYF. The CDR3 DNA sequence: TGTGCCAGCAGCGGGACACCTAACTCTGGAAACACCATATATTTT. Full variable domain (missing parts from reference TRBV5-4 and TRBJ1-3): ETGVTQSPTHLIKTRGQQVTLRCSSQSGHNTVSWYQQALGQGPQFIFQYYREEENGRGNFPPRFSGLQFPNYSSELNVNALELDDSALYLCASSGTPNSGNTIYFGEGSWLTVV.

The chain is built from TRBV7-9 and TRBJ1-2; a possible D gene is TRBD1 (6 bases). The V end lost 7 bases, the J end lost 8 bases, and 20 bases lay between the germline ends. The CDR3 sequence is 14 residues long. Germline-derived CDR1 and CDR2 are SEHNR and FQNEAQ (reference sequence). The CDR3 protein is CASNEGGAKNGYTF. The DNA of the CDR3 is TGTGCCAGCAATGAGGGGGGTGCCAAAAACGGCTACACCTTC.

V gene TRBV9 combines with J gene TRBJ1-3; D unclear. V was clipped by 5 bases and J by 2 bases, with 11 bases between them. Germline lookup yields CDR1 SGDLS and CDR2 YYNGEE. The CDR3 loop spans 14 amino acids. The CDR3 region is CASRVIHAGNTIYF. CDR3 nucleotide sequence: TGTGCCAGCAGGGTCATCCACGCTGGAAACACCATATATTTT.

The chain joins TRBV30 to TRBJ2-5; TRBD1 matches at 8 bases. Germline lookup yields CDR1 GTSNPN and CDR2 SVGIG (reference sequence). After removal of 4 bases from V and 9 bases from J, the junction contained 13 bases not matched to a gene. This CDR3 has 14 residues. DNA for the CDR3: TGTGCCTGGATCCCGGGACAGGTATCTTCCGCCCAGTACTTC. Its protein product is CAWIPGQVSSAQYF.

This clone has a single count. V usage is TRBV10-3 and J usage is TRBJ2-3; TRBD2 matches at 12 bases. This CDR3 spans 15 amino acids. J lost 5 bases, V lost 1 base, and 1 base had no gene match. Germline V gives CDR1 ENHRY, CDR2 SYGVKD. The CDR3 DNA reads as TGTGCCATCAGTGAGTTGGGACTAGCGGGAGATACGCAGTATTTT. It codes for CAISELGLAGDTQYF.

The rearrangement uses TRBV7-2 and TRBJ2-3, with D perhaps matching TRBD2 (7 bases). Trimming shortened V by 6 bases and J by 6 bases, and 16 bases separated the two germline ends. The CDR3 is 14 amino acids. Germline CDR1 SGHTA, CDR2 FQGNSA. The CDR3 coding sequence is TGTGCCAGCAGGGGGGGGCAGCCCGGGGATACGCAGTATTTT. Its protein product is CASRGGQPGDTQYF.

This clone has only one observation. The chain couples TRBV18 to TRBJ1-5, with 8 bases lining up with TRBD1. CDR3 length: 15 amino acids. From germline, CDR1 is KGHSH and CDR2 LQKENI. J lost 1 base, V lost 5 bases, and 4 bases had no gene match. For the CDR3, the DNA is TGTGCCAGCTCAGCGACAGGGGCAAGCAATCAGCCCCAGCATTTT. Protein: CASSATGASNQPQHF.

This clone was counted a few times. The rearrangement links TRBV5-4 to TRBJ1-1; a weak D match, TRBD1 (5 bases). Trimming took off 0 bases at V and 4 bases at J, with 13 bases between the two ends. The CDR3 is 15 amino acids. Per the germline V gene, CDR1 is SGHNT and CDR2 is YYREEE (reference sequence). This CDR3 is CASSLAIVGGTEAFF. In nucleotides, the CDR3 is TGTGCCAGCAGCTTGGCCATAGTTGGGGGCACTGAAGCTTTCTTT.